This T cell receptor (beta chain) stems from a study of cytomegalovirus exposure and HLA in healthy donors. Study-wide findings and caveats: Judged likely to be a sequencing artifact was a cluster of highly shared sequence variants.

This clone has more than one count but fewer than ten. What it binds is not known. The CDR3 spans 15 residues. V trimming: 0 bases; J trimming: 11 bases; junction bases outside the gene matches: 12. Germline assignment: CDR1 LGHNA and CDR2 YNFKEQ. The PCR used 60 Vbeta and 13 Jbeta primers. Data came from immunoSEQ multiplex PCR; TCRdb stores just in-frame clones and leaves some out. The sample consists of about 70,000 clones, around 70% of them appearing once. This receptor was obtained from a woman in her twenties or thirties in good health and CMV-seronegative. What was sequenced was PBMCs. The chain couples TRBV4-2 to TRBJ1-1, with 7 nucleotides matching TRBD1. As DNA, the CDR3 is TGTGCCAGCAGCCAAGATCAGGGGGTGCGTCAGCGGGCTTTCTTT. It is translated as CASSQDQGVRQRAFF.